The clone carrying this T cell receptor (beta chain) has ten or more counts. Its target is unknown. The CDR3 is 14 amino acids. Germline CDR1 MNHEY, CDR2 SMNVEV (reference sequence). V was pared by 5 bases and J by 6 bases, with 8 bases of the junction left unmatched. Unique molecular identifiers were used in preparing the TCRbeta library. TCRdb independently ran MiXCR on the PCR reads; one entry per CDR3 protein. The sample records around 700,000 distinct CDR3 sequences, roughly 14% being singletons. These data are taken from a study of T-cell reconstitution after alpha-beta-depleted transplantation in children. Whole-study findings and limits: Day-60 TCRbeta diversity that was high in some patients was derived from surviving recipient T cells and thymic progenitors. As was reported, about two months after transplant, alpha-beta T cells came from several hundred expanded graft clones.

Source: PBMCs, taken before TCRalphabeta/CD19-depleted stem cell transplant. The V and J genes are TRBV27 and TRBJ2-7, with TRBD2 matching 9 bases. The TCR sequence derives from a girl between 2 and 10 years old with congenital amegakaryocytic thrombocytopenia, due to receive a stem cell transplant. The CDR3 here is CASSPGTSSLEQYF. Written as DNA, the CDR3 is TGTGCCAGCAGTCCAGGGACTAGCTCTCTCGAGCAGTACTTC.